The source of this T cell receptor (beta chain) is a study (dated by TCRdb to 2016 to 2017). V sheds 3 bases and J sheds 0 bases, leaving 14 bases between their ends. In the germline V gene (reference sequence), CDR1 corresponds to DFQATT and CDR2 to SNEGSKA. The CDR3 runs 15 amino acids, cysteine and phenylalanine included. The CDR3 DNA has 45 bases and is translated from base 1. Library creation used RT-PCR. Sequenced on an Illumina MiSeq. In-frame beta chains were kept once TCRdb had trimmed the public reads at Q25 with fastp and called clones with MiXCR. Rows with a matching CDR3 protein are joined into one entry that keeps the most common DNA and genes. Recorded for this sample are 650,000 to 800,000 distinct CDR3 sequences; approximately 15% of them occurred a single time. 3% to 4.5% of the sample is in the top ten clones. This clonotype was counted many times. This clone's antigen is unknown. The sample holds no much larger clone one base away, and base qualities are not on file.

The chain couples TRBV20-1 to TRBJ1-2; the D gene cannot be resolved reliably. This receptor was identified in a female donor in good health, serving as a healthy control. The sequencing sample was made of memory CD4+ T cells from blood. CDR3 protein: CSARKGGGTNYGYTF. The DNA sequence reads TGCAGTGCTAGGAAGGGAGGCGGTACTAACTATGGCTACACCTTC.